This TCR beta chain derives from a study of early stage breast cancer tumors. V lost 5 bases, J lost 0 bases, and 7 bases stayed unmatched. The germline gives CDR1 MNHEY, CDR2 SMNVEV (reference sequence). The CDR3 consists of 16 residues. Repertoires were generated with immunoSEQ multiplex PCR, while TCRdb's copy carries only in-frame clones and drops some. This sample has 60,000 to 80,000 clones, with approximately 80% found just once. This sequence joins TRBV27 and TRBJ2-1; the match to TRBD2 covers 7 bases. Sequencing used blood. This TCR was recovered from a person aged 55 to 75 with breast cancer. CDR3 residues: CASSQSGASSYNEQFF. The CDR3 DNA reads as TGTGCCAGCAGTCAGAGCGGGGCGAGCTCCTACAATGAGCAGTTCTTC.